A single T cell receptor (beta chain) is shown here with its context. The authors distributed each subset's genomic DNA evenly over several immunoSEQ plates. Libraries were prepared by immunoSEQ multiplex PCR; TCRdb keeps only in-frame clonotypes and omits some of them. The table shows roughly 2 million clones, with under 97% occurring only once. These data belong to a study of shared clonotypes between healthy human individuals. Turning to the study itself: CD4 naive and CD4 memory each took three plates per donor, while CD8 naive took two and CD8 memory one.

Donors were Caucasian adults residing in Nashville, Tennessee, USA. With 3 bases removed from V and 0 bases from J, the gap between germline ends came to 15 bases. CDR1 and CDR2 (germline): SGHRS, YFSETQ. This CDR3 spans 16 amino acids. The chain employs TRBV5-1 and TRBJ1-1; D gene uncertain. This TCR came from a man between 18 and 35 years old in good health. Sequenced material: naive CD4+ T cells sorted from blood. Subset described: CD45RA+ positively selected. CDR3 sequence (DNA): TGCGCCAGCAGCTCCCTGGATCGAGGGATGAACACTGAAGCTTTCTTT. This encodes CASSSLDRGMNTEAFF.